Shown below are 13 T cell receptor beta chains from a single sample sequenced in a study of T cells after posttransplantation cyclophosphamide. Cyclophosphamide on days +3 and +4 followed busulfan-fludarabine conditioning and a marrow graft. TCRdb's copy holds only in-frame clones and misses some; the assay was immunoSEQ multiplex PCR. The profile covers roughly 10,000 clones, none occurring a single time. This specimen consisted of PBMCs, obtained about 350 days after allogeneic stem cell transplant with posttransplant cyclophosphamide. The receptors originated from a male patient aged 45-60 years who received an allogeneic stem cell transplant from a related donor and was CMV-positive. Some T cells here may be from the graft donor.

At least ten counts were recorded for this clone. This chain joins TRBV7-2 and TRBJ2-1, with 7 bases fitting TRBD2. V lost 4 bases to trimming and J lost 10 bases; unmatched junction nucleotides: 4. Per germline, CDR1 SGHTA and CDR2 FQGNSA. The CDR3 runs to 12 residues. CDR3 nucleotides: TGTGCCAGCAGCTCCTACGGGGGGGAGCAGTTCTTC. This sequence encodes CASSSYGGEQFF.

Sample share makes this clone medium-sized. V and J are TRBV6-5 and TRBJ1-1; 8 nucleotides match TRBD1. CDR1 and CDR2 (germline): MNHEY, SVGAGI. The V segment lost 10 bases and the J segment 0 bases; nucleotides outside the gene matches: 4. CDR3 length equals 13 residues. The CDR3 here is CATQGAMNTEAFF. The DNA of the CDR3 is TGTGCCACCCAGGGGGCCATGAACACTGAAGCTTTCTTT.

There are many counts of this clone. The CDR3 protein is CASSRRRQGFGTDTQYF. The DNA for the CDR3 is TGTGCCAGTAGCCGAAGAAGGCAGGGTTTCGGCACAGATACGCAGTATTTT. The rearrangement links TRBV19 to TRBJ2-3, with D perhaps TRBD1 (5 bases). V was shortened by 6 bases and J by 1 base, with 20 bases between the two germline ends. CDR1 and CDR2 from the germline V gene are LNHDA and SQIVND (reference sequence). CDR3 length: 17 amino acids.

This clone was recorded many times. This chain uses TRBV7-2 with TRBJ1-3; 7 nucleotides line up with TRBD1. Germline V CDR1 and CDR2: SGHTA, FQGNSA. V lost 5 bases to trimming and J lost 0 bases; unmatched junction nucleotides: 7. The CDR3 length is 16 residues. Here the CDR3 reads CASSPAGTASGNTIYF. The DNA of the CDR3 is TGTGCCAGCAGCCCGGCCGGGACAGCCTCTGGAAACACCATATATTTT.

This clone occurred many times. The gene calls are TRBV23-1 and TRBJ2-3; 10 bases line up with TRBD1. TRBV23-1 is assigned to the ORF class and has an uncertain function. With 6 bases clipped from V and 3 bases from J, the junction kept 18 bases outside the gene matches. The CDR3 totals 19 residues. The CDR3 region is CASRQILGGQGFGTDTQYF. The CDR3 DNA sequence: TGCGCCAGCAGACAAATCCTAGGGGGACAGGGGTTTGGGACAGATACGCAGTATTTT.

This clone was recorded at least ten times. The chain has TRBV6-1 and TRBJ1-2; TRBD1 matches at 8 bases. The CDR3 covers 14 residues. Losses at the gene ends were 2 bases for V and 6 bases for J; bases not matched to a gene: 5. Germline CDR1 and CDR2: MNHNS and SASEGT. In DNA, the CDR3 is TGTGCCAGCAGTGAACGACAGGGGTTGGATGGCTACACCTTC. It codes for CASSERQGLDGYTF.

This clone occurred many times. This rearrangement joins TRBV7-9 to TRBJ1-1; D unclear. In germline, CDR1 is SEHNR, CDR2 FQNEAQ (reference sequence). V was cut by 5 bases and J by 2 bases, with 12 bases left in between. The CDR3 runs 14 residues. The DNA for the CDR3 is TGTGCCAGCAGCCTTCTGTCAGGTAACACTGAAGCTTTCTTT. Its translation is CASSLLSGNTEAFF.

This clone was counted many times. CDR3 DNA sequence: TGTGCCAGCAGCGTAGTTGGGACAGGGGTTCCCGGGGAGCTGTTTTTT. It codes for CASSVVGTGVPGELFF. The rearrangement uses TRBV9 and TRBJ2-2; 10 positions agree with TRBD1. The junction had 5 bases not matched to a gene; V was cut back by 0 bases and J by 6 bases. This CDR3 is 16 amino acids long. Germline loops: CDR1 SGDLS, CDR2 YYNGEE.

This clone has ten or more counts. The chain is built from TRBV30 and TRBJ2-7; maybe TRBD2 (8 bases). This CDR3 region has 16 residues. From germline, CDR1 is GTSNPN and CDR2 SVGIG (reference sequence). The V and J ends lost 5 bases and 5 bases respectively, with 25 bases between them. CDR3 in amino acids: CAWRGGLGQDNDEQYF. In nucleotides, the CDR3 is TGTGCCTGGCGGGGGGGGCTTGGACAGGATAACGACGAGCAGTACTTC.

In this sample, this clone turned up many times. A read error may produce the germline difference seen at one junction end. The rearrangement joins TRBV18 to TRBJ1-3; possibly TRBD1 for D (5 bases). This CDR3 is built from 13 residues. The V gene's germline CDR1 is KGHSH and CDR2 LQKENI. The CDR3 is CASSRDSRNTIYF. The CDR3 region has the DNA TGTGCCAGCTCACGGGACTCTCGAAACACCATATATTTT.

By frequency in the sample, this clone is medium-sized. This sequence joins TRBV19 and TRBJ2-3; no clear D. This CDR3 has 16 residues. CDR1 LNHDA and CDR2 SQIVND come from the germline V gene (reference sequence). The germline V and J ends were trimmed by 5 bases and 0 bases, with 15 bases remaining between them. The chain's CDR3 is CASSLDWSTSTDTQYF. For the CDR3, the DNA is TGTGCCAGTAGTCTCGATTGGAGTACTAGCACAGATACGCAGTATTTT.

This clone was counted many times. The chain uses TRBV7-2 and TRBJ2-3, with D hard to call. The germline gives CDR1 SGHTA, CDR2 FQGNSA. CDR3 size: 15 residues. The V and J ends lost 4 bases and 0 bases respectively, with 11 bases between them. This chain's CDR3 is CASSSKLVSTDTQYF. CDR3 DNA: TGTGCCAGCAGCTCCAAGTTAGTTAGCACAGATACGCAGTATTTT.

This clone was counted ten times or more. The chain's CDR3 is CASSLGPQGSWNTIYF. For the CDR3, the DNA is TGTGCCAGCAGCTTGGGGCCACAGGGGTCGTGGAACACCATATATTTT. This chain joins TRBV5-6 and TRBJ1-3, with 7 bases fitting TRBD1. Germline loops: CDR1 SGHDT, CDR2 YYEEEE. The J segment lost 7 bases and the V segment lost 0 bases, leaving 10 bases of the junction unmatched. This CDR3 contains 16 residues.